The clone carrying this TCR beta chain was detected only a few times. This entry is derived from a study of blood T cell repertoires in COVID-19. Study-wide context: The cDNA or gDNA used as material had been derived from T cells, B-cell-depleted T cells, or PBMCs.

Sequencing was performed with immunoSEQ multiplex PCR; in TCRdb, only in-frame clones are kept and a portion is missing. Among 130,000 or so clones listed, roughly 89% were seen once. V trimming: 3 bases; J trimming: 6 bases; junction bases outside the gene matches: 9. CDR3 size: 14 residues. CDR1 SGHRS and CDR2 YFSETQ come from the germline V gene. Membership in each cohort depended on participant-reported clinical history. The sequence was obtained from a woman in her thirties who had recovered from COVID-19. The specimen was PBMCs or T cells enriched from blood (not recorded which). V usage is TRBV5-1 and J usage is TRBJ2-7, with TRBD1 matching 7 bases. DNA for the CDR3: TGCGCCAGCAGCTCCGGGACAGTGAAAGGCGAGCAGTACTTC. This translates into CASSSGTVKGEQYF.